Listed below are T cell receptor beta chains from one sample, sequenced in a study of beta chain features in type 1 diabetes. The table came from immunoSEQ multiplex PCR; TCRdb's copy has only in-frame clones and leaves some out. The sample includes some 140,000 clones, just over 9% seen only once; the top ten take approximately 0.68%. Sequencing was carried out using central memory CD4+ T cells from blood. The receptors stem from a man aged 18 to 29 in good health. Each CDR3 is given with its conserved first and last residue. Each record gives: clone size, V gene, J gene, D gene, CDR3 protein, CDR3 DNA. The D gene is left open where the match is weak. A row's size may be missing; if present it is once, few, many or a size class.

.	TRBV7-9	TRBJ1-5	TRBD1	CASSRTGRVGQPQHF	TGTGCCAGCAGCCGGACAGGGCGAGTCGGACAGCCCCAGCATTTT
few	TRBV4-3	TRBJ2-7	.	CASSQEAGWLEQYF	TGCGCCAGCAGCCAAGAAGCAGGGTGGCTCGAGCAGTACTTC
.	TRBV13	TRBJ2-3	.	CASRAGAFSADTQYF	TGTGCCAGCAGGGCGGGGGCGTTCAGCGCAGATACGCAGTATTTT
.	TRBV7-2	TRBJ2-5	TRBD2	CASSLFSGGVGETQYF	TGTGCCAGCAGCTTATTTAGCGGGGGGGTGGGAGAGACCCAGTACTTC
many	TRBV30	TRBJ1-5	TRBD1	CAWSVLNRGNQPQHF	TGTGCCTGGAGTGTACTCAACAGGGGGAATCAGCCCCAGCATTTT
few	TRBV5-4	TRBJ2-2	.	CASSREAGSNTGELFF	TGTGCCAGCAGCCGAGAGGCGGGATCGAACACCGGGGAGCTGTTTTTT
few	TRBV9	TRBJ2-5	TRBD1	CASSLGRGYETQYF	TGTGCCAGCAGCCTGGGCAGGGGGTACGAGACCCAGTACTTC
many	TRBV7-8	TRBJ2-1	.	CASSLGPQLNEQFF	TGTGCCAGCAGCTTAGGGCCCCAGTTGAATGAGCAGTTCTTC
few	TRBV7-8	TRBJ2-7	.	CASSSHTSYEQYF	TGTGCCAGCAGCTCCCACACCTCCTACGAGCAGTACTTC
.	TRBV7-7	TRBJ2-5	.	CASSPQGIQETQYF	TGTGCCAGCAGCCCTCAGGGGATCCAAGAGACCCAGTACTTC
few	TRBV11-2	TRBJ1-4	.	CASSFSNEKLFF	TGTGCCAGCAGCTTCTCTAATGAAAAACTGTTTTTT
.	TRBV6-5	TRBJ1-2	.	CASSPNNYGYTF	TGTGCCAGCAGTCCAAATAACTATGGCTACACCTTC
.	TRBV9	TRBJ2-5	.	CASSPPRGGGETQYF	TGTGCCAGCAGCCCCCCCCGGGGAGGAGGAGAGACCCAGTACTTC
few	TRBV30	TRBJ1-4	.	CAWSYGQSPNEKLFF	TGTGCCTGGAGTTACGGACAGAGTCCTAATGAAAAACTGTTTTTT
few	TRBV6-1	TRBJ2-4	.	CASSGTQGLLGKNIQYF	TGTGCCAGCAGTGGCACACAGGGTTTATTGGGCAAAAACATTCAGTACTTC
.	TRBV7-8	TRBJ1-6	.	CASSRQVGNSPLHF	TGTGCCAGCAGCCGACAAGTCGGAAATTCACCCCTCCACTTT
few	TRBV11-2	TRBJ2-7	TRBD2	CASSLESGGAYEQYF	TGTGCCAGCAGCTTAGAGAGCGGGGGGGCCTACGAGCAGTACTTC
few	TRBV7-2	TRBJ2-7	.	CASSFGRSYEQYF	TGTGCCAGCAGCTTTGGGAGATCCTACGAGCAGTACTTC
.	TRBV4-2	TRBJ2-1	TRBD2	CASSRGTSSDNEQFF	TGTGCCAGCAGCCGAGGGACTAGCTCAGACAATGAGCAGTTCTTC
.	TRBV5-4	TRBJ2-3	TRBD2	CASRGSGGATDTQYF	TGTGCCAGCAGGGGGAGCGGGGGGGCGACAGATACGCAGTATTTT
few	TRBV4-2	TRBJ2-1	TRBD2	CASSQDATSGVYEQFF	TGTGCCAGCAGCCAAGATGCGACTAGCGGGGTTTATGAGCAGTTCTTC
few	TRBV2	TRBJ1-6	TRBD1	CASSRQGGSSPLHF	TGTGCCAGCAGTCGACAGGGGGGGAGTTCACCCCTCCACTTT
.	TRBV5-1	TRBJ2-3	TRBD1	CASSLEDRGTDTQYF	TGCGCCAGCAGCTTGGAGGACAGGGGCACAGATACGCAGTATTTT
many	TRBV14	TRBJ2-7	TRBD1	CASSLDRFSEQYF	TGTGCCAGCAGCCTGGACAGGTTCAGCGAGCAGTACTTC
.	TRBV6-5	TRBJ1-6	.	CASRTGIYNSPLHF	TGTGCCAGCCGAACAGGGATCTATAATTCACCCCTCCACTTT
.	TRBV7-9	TRBJ2-3	TRBD2	CASSALAGGRTDTQYF	TGTGCCAGCAGCGCACTAGCGGGGGGGCGAACAGATACGCAGTATTTT
.	TRBV2	TRBJ2-5	.	CASNPRLETQYF	TGTGCCAGCAATCCTAGACTGGAGACCCAGTACTTC
.	TRBV7-2	TRBJ2-5	TRBD1	CASSNGQGTETQYF	TGTGCCAGCAGCAACGGACAGGGTACGGAGACCCAGTACTTC
few	TRBV11-2	TRBJ1-1	.	CASSLDVVAFF	TGTGCCAGCAGCTTAGACGTAGTGGCTTTCTTT
few	TRBV7-8	TRBJ2-7	.	CASSLGLHRGYEQYF	TGTGCCAGCAGCTTAGGACTCCATCGCGGTTACGAGCAGTACTTC
.	TRBV7-9	TRBJ2-3	.	CASSLRGDSYTDTQYF	TGTGCCAGCAGCTTGAGGGGGGACAGCTACACAGATACGCAGTATTTT
few	TRBV7-6	TRBJ2-7	TRBD1	CASSLAGQGVYEQYF	TGTGCCAGCAGCTTAGCGGGGCAGGGGGTCTACGAGCAGTACTTC
few	TRBV10-1	TRBJ2-4	TRBD1	CARYRDRGVLAKNIQYF	TGCGCCAGATACCGGGACAGGGGAGTACTAGCCAAAAACATTCAGTACTTC
.	TRBV5-4	TRBJ2-3	TRBD1	CASSQGQGYDTQYF	TGTGCCAGCAGCCAAGGACAGGGTTACGATACGCAGTATTTT
few	TRBV5-1	TRBJ2-3	.	CASRDVRGAPDTQYF	TGCGCCAGCAGGGATGTTAGGGGCGCTCCAGATACGCAGTATTTT
.	TRBV4-3	TRBJ1-2	TRBD1	CASSQVIMVQGAKNYGYTF	TGCGCCAGCAGCCAAGTTATAATGGTCCAGGGGGCCAAAAACTATGGCTACACCTTC
few	TRBV7-3	TRBJ2-5	TRBD2	CASSPIAGSQETQYF	TGTGCCAGCAGCCCAATAGCGGGGTCGCAAGAGACCCAGTACTTC
.	TRBV19	TRBJ1-6	TRBD1	CASNLRQGASYNSPLHF	TGTGCCAGTAACCTGAGGCAGGGGGCTTCCTATAATTCACCCCTCCACTTT
.	TRBV7-2	TRBJ2-4	.	CASSSSQGGSGNIQYF	TGTGCCAGCAGCTCTTCACAGGGGGGGTCGGGCAACATTCAGTACTTC
.	TRBV7-2	TRBJ2-7	.	CASSLTGGSPYEQYF	TGTGCCAGCAGCTTAACCGGAGGGTCCCCTTACGAGCAGTACTTC
.	TRBV7-2	TRBJ2-4	TRBD1	CASSLRSDRGAKNIQYF	TGTGCCAGCAGCTTGAGGAGCGACAGGGGCGCCAAAAACATTCAGTACTTC
.	TRBV28	TRBJ2-7	.	CASSFGHPYEQYF	TGTGCCAGCAGTTTTGGGCACCCTTACGAGCAGTACTTC
few	TRBV4-2	TRBJ1-6	TRBD1	CASSQDPGQDSPLHF	TGTGCCAGCAGCCAAGATCCGGGACAGGATTCACCCCTCCACTTT
.	TRBV2	TRBJ1-1	.	CASSVTETNTEAFF	TGTGCCAGCAGTGTGACAGAGACGAACACTGAAGCTTTCTTT